The 21 T cell receptor beta chains listed next were all sequenced from one sample in a study of blood T cell repertoires in COVID-19. Clones were read by immunoSEQ multiplex PCR, and TCRdb kept only the in-frame ones, dropping some. The sample shows about 64,000 clones, 75% to 90% of them seen only once. The specimen was peripheral blood. These receptors were taken from a human donor in a cohort sampled during active COVID-19.

The chain uses TRBV2 and TRBJ1-1, with D possibly being TRBD1 (6 bases). The CDR3 consists of 13 residues. The germline V gene has CDR1 SNHLY and CDR2 FYNNEI. Trimming shortened V by 5 bases and J by 1 base, and 8 bases separated the two germline ends. CDR3 loop: CASSWTENTEAFF. As DNA, the CDR3 is TGTGCCAGCAGTTGGACAGAGAACACTGAAGCTTTCTTT.

Details on this clone: This CDR3 is also generated by other DNA sequences in the sample. The chain has TRBV4-2 and TRBJ2-7; TRBD2 aligns across 8 bases. The CDR3 is 18 amino acids. Germline V CDR1 and CDR2: LGHNA, YNFKEQ. Trimming at V came to 0 bases and at J to 4 bases, leaving 14 bases not matched to a gene. The chain's CDR3 is CASSQDLGGGRNTYEQYF. DNA for the CDR3: TGTGCCAGCAGCCAAGATCTCGGGGGGGGGCGGAATACGTACGAGCAGTACTTC.

The CDR3 nucleotides read TGTGCCAGCAGCCCAGGGGGCCTGAGCTCCTACGAGCAGTACGTC. Translation: CASSPGGLSSYEQYV. The chain couples TRBV5-5 to TRBJ2-7, with 8 bases that match TRBD1. The CDR3 contains 15 residues. V lost 4 bases to trimming and J lost 0 bases; unmatched junction nucleotides: 6. The germline V gene encodes CDR1 SGHKS and CDR2 YYEKEE (reference sequence).

V usage is TRBV18 and J usage is TRBJ2-1; D unclear. This CDR3 region has 11 residues. Per the germline V gene, CDR1 is KGHSH and CDR2 is LQKENI. V shed 3 bases and J shed 15 bases, with 12 bases lying between them. CDR3 protein: CASSPSDVAFF. CDR3 in DNA: TGTGCCAGCTCACCTTCAGATGTGGCGTTCTTC.

The chain has TRBV30 and TRBJ2-2, with 9 bases that match TRBD1. The germline V gene encodes CDR1 GTSNPN and CDR2 SVGIG (reference sequence). This CDR3 comprises 14 residues. V shed 4 bases, J shed 6 bases, and the junction held 6 bases outside the gene matches. The CDR3 DNA reads as TGTGCCTGGACCAGGGACAGGGACGCCGGGGAGCTGTTTTTT. This translates into CAWTRDRDAGELFF.

This clone occurred a few times. The chain links TRBV5-5 to TRBJ1-5, with D unclear. Germline lookup yields CDR1 SGHKS and CDR2 YYEKEE (reference sequence). The CDR3 runs to 17 residues. The ends were cut back, 3 bases at V and 4 bases at J, with 20 bases in the middle. CDR3: CASSSQLPALGNQPQHF. The CDR3 coding sequence is TGTGCCAGCAGCTCCCAGCTGCCGGCACTAGGTAATCAGCCCCAGCATTTT.

J is TRBJ2-3 and V is TRBV7-2, with TRBD2 matching over 9 bases. The CDR3 is 16 amino acids. The germline V gene encodes CDR1 SGHTA and CDR2 FQGNSA. V lost 4 bases and J lost 4; bases outside the gene matches: 9. Written as DNA, the CDR3 is TGTGCCAGCAGCTCGAAAAGCGGGGGGAACGCAGATACGCAGTATTTT. Translating gives CASSSKSGGNADTQYF.

This sequence joins TRBV13 and TRBJ1-4, with D perhaps matching TRBD1 (5 bases). This CDR3 region has 14 residues. The V gene lost 3 bases and the J gene lost 12 bases, with 17 bases spanning the gap. Germline V gene data show CDR1 as PRHDT and CDR2 as FYEKMQ (reference sequence). The CDR3 DNA sequence: TGTGCCAGCAGCTTTAAAGGGGCTTTTCGGGAACTGTTTTTT. This sequence encodes CASSFKGAFRELFF.

The chain carries TRBV7-2 and TRBJ1-5; 7 bases match TRBD1. CDR1 is SGHTA, CDR2 FQGNSA, per germline. Trimming at V came to 3 bases and at J to 6 bases, leaving 8 bases not matched to a gene. This CDR3 has 15 residues. Here the CDR3 reads CASSLQGGAGQPQHF. DNA of the CDR3: TGTGCCAGCAGCTTGCAAGGGGGCGCCGGTCAGCCCCAGCATTTT.

This chain joins TRBV19 and TRBJ2-7; 7 nucleotides align to TRBD1. V gave up 10 bases and J gave up 0 bases; unmatched junction bases: 12. CDR1 LNHDA and CDR2 SQIVND come from the germline V gene (reference sequence). This CDR3 comprises 15 residues. The CDR3 nucleotides read TGTGCCACCGCCCCCCGCAGGGACAGCTCCTACGAGCAGTACTTC. Protein: CATAPRRDSSYEQYF.

The V and J genes are TRBV11-2 and TRBJ1-4; a weak D match, TRBD1 (5 bases). From germline, CDR1 is SGHAT and CDR2 FQNNGV. This CDR3 region has 14 residues. Trimming shortened V by 3 bases and J by 1 base, and 6 bases separated the two germline ends. CDR3 bases: TGTGCCAGCAGCTTGGGGGGAACTAATGAAAAACTGTTTTTT. Residues: CASSLGGTNEKLFF.

Only one count was recorded for this clone. The chain is built from TRBV15 and TRBJ2-7; perhaps TRBD2 as D (6 bases). This CDR3 comprises 12 residues. The germline V gene has CDR1 LNHNV and CDR2 YYDKDF (reference sequence). Trimming shortened V by 0 bases and J by 6 bases, and 6 bases separated the two germline ends. The CDR3 DNA follows: TGTGCCACCAGCAGAGAGGGACTCGAGCAGTACTTC. Translating it yields CATSREGLEQYF.

This clone is medium-sized. The rearrangement joins TRBV6-6 to TRBJ1-5, with D tentatively TRBD1 (5 bases). In germline, CDR1 is MNHNY, CDR2 SVGAGI (reference sequence). V lost 7 bases and J 4 bases, leaving 20 bases between the germline ends. This CDR3 region has 16 residues. CDR3 bases: TGTGCCAGCAACCCGGGGGGGGTCAGTGGGAATCAGCCCCAGCATTTT. Protein: CASNPGGVSGNQPQHF.

This clone has just a few counts. The rearrangement uses TRBV5-1 and TRBJ1-6, with D tentatively TRBD1 (6 bases). The germline V gene encodes CDR1 SGHRS and CDR2 YFSETQ. The V gene lost 0 bases and the J gene lost 5 bases, with 6 bases spanning the gap. This CDR3 contains 14 residues. CDR3 sequence reads: CASSLGTDNSPLHF. For the CDR3, the DNA is TGCGCCAGCAGCTTGGGGACAGATAATTCACCCCTCCACTTT. The full variable domain, in which reference TRBV5-1 and TRBJ1-6 provide the parts outside the CDR3, is KAGVTQTPRYLIKTRGQQVTLSCSPISGHRSVSWYQQTPGQGLQFLFEYFSETQRNKGNFPGRFSGRQFSNSRSEMNVSTLELGDSALYLCASSLGTDNSPLHFGNGTRLTVT.

This rearrangement joins TRBV6-5 to TRBJ2-2; 7 bases are a match to TRBD2. CDR1 and CDR2 (germline): MNHEY, SVGAGI. This CDR3 has 15 residues. V lost 6 bases and J lost 1; bases outside the gene matches: 5. The DNA of the CDR3 is TGTGCCAGCAGGCCCGCGGGGGAGAACACCGGGGAGCTGTTTTTT. Protein product: CASRPAGENTGELFF.

This clone was observed a handful of times. This chain links TRBV5-4 with TRBJ2-2; 7 bases line up with TRBD1. CDR1 and CDR2 from the germline V gene are SGHNT and YYREEE (reference sequence). There are 15 residues in the CDR3. The ends lost 4 bases at V and 13 bases at J; junction bases unmatched: 16. The CDR3 loop is CASSQRTGGFDVLFF. As DNA, the CDR3 is TGTGCCAGCAGCCAGAGGACAGGCGGGTTCGATGTGCTGTTTTTT. Complete variable domain (other parts from reference TRBV5-4 and TRBJ2-2): ETGVTQSPTHLIKTRGQQVTLRCSSQSGHNTVSWYQQALGQGPQFIFQYYREEENGRGNFPPRFSGLQFPNYSSELNVNALELDDSALYLCASSQRTGGFDVLFFGEGSRLTVL.

This clone has only a few counts. The rearrangement joins TRBV12-2 to TRBJ1-2; TRBD1 is the table's D call, not checked against the DNA. TRBV12-2 is shown as a pseudogene. This CDR3 comprises 15 residues. This chain's CDR3 is CASRLAPGGSYGYTF. CDR3 sequence (DNA): TGTGCAAGTCGCTTAGCCCCAGGGGGTAGCTATGGCTACACCTTC.

The V gene is TRBV7-9, the J gene TRBJ1-2; weak D call: TRBD1 (5 bases). CDR1 SEHNR and CDR2 FQNEAQ come from the germline V gene (reference sequence). The germline V and J ends were trimmed by 5 bases and 5 bases, with 15 bases remaining between them. The CDR3 sequence is 14 residues long. The CDR3: CASSRAGLLYGYTF. The CDR3, as DNA: TGTGCCAGCAGCCGGGCGGGACTCCTTTATGGCTACACCTTC.

Turning to this clone: The sample carries other DNA sequences with the same CDR3. This sequence joins TRBV5-1 and TRBJ1-6; TRBD1 aligns across 8 bases. Germline V lookup: CDR1 SGHRS, CDR2 YFSETQ. Trimming took 0 bases from V and 10 from J; bases not matched to a gene: 6. The CDR3 is 15 amino acids. DNA of the CDR3: TGCGCCAGCAGCTTGGCGGCAGGGGGCGGATCACCCCTCCACTTT. Protein product: CASSLAAGGGSPLHF.

The chain couples TRBV12-5 to TRBJ2-3, with TRBD2 matching 14 bases. V was pared by 4 bases and J by 0 bases, with 9 bases of the junction left unmatched. Germline-derived CDR1 and CDR2 are LGHNT and FRNRAP. The CDR3 sequence is 19 residues long. CDR3 nucleotides: TGTGCTAGTGGTTGGACTAGCGGGGGGCGGAGTACTAGCACAGATACGCAGTATTTT. Translating gives CASGWTSGGRSTSTDTQYF.

This chain joins TRBV5-1 and TRBJ1-5, with TRBD1 identical over 7 bases. Trimming cost V 0 bases and J 6 bases; bases outside gene matches: 3. CDR3 length: 14 residues. The germline V gene has CDR1 SGHRS and CDR2 YFSETQ. The CDR3 DNA sequence: TGCGCCAGCAGCTTGGAGGGGGCCGGTCAGCCCCAGCATTTT. Translated: CASSLEGAGQPQHF.